This TCR beta chain was sequenced during a study of blood T cell repertoires in COVID-19. The CDR3 extends over 14 amino acids. CDR1 is SGHRS and CDR2 is YFSETQ in the germline V gene. With 0 bases removed from V and 5 bases from J, the gap between germline ends came to 12 bases. The table came from immunoSEQ multiplex PCR; TCRdb's copy has only in-frame clones and leaves some out. The table includes about 76,000 clones, around four fifths detected once. The sequenced sample consisted of peripheral blood. This sequence originates from a human donor in a cohort sampled during active COVID-19. The V gene is TRBV5-1, the J gene TRBJ2-7, with D possibly TRBD1 on 6 matching bases. CDR3 nucleotides: TGCGCCAGCAGCTTGGAAGGGGGAGTCCACGAGCAGTACTTC. Amino acids: CASSLEGGVHEQYF.